The 10 T cell receptor beta chains below come from one sample, sequenced in a study of blood T cells in healthy people across ages. With a J-beta primer mix and a sample-barcoded 5' primer, a second PCR ran about 7 to 12 cycles. TCRdb reanalysed the 5' RACE reads using MiXCR and keeps one entry per CDR3 protein. The table lists 1,500,000 or so distinct CDR3 sequences, almost 60% of them singletons. What was sequenced was blood. Receptors originate from a man aged 18 to 29 in good health.

This clonotype was seen a few times. V and J are TRBV20-1 and TRBJ1-2; D not certain. Germline V gene data show CDR1 as DFQATT and CDR2 as SNEGSKA (reference sequence). The CDR3 consists of 12 residues. V lost 6 bases and J 2 bases, leaving 10 bases between the germline ends. The CDR3 loop reads CSAPDKNYGYTF. The DNA for the CDR3 is TGCAGTGCCCCTGACAAGAACTATGGCTACACCTTC.

The CDR3 region has the DNA TGTGCCAGCAGTGACCGGGTTGCGAGTTTTGGCTACACCTTC. This encodes CASSDRVASFGYTF. The chain employs TRBV2 and TRBJ1-2, with D hard to call. V gave up 3 bases and J gave up 7 bases, with 15 bases separating them. The CDR3 is made up of 14 amino acids. The germline V gene encodes CDR1 SNHLY and CDR2 FYNNEI.

This chain joins TRBV4-1 and TRBJ2-7, with TRBD2 matching over 9 bases. The CDR3 extends over 18 amino acids. Germline lookup yields CDR1 MGHRA and CDR2 YSYEKL. Trimming cost V 3 bases and J 0 bases; bases outside gene matches: 12. CDR3 region: CASSHLILGGRVSYEQYF. DNA of the CDR3: TGCGCCAGCAGCCATTTGATCTTGGGCGGGAGGGTCTCCTACGAGCAGTACTTC.

This clonotype was observed a handful of times. The chain is built from TRBV6-5 and TRBJ1-5, with a tentative D call TRBD1 (5 bases). This CDR3 spans 14 amino acids. Germline CDR1 MNHEY, CDR2 SVGAGI. Trimming shortened V by 4 bases and J by 4 bases, and 11 bases separated the two germline ends. CDR3 loop: CASSSRVGNQPQHF. Here the CDR3 DNA reads TGTGCCAGCAGTTCCAGGGTAGGGAATCAGCCCCAGCATTTT.

The genes are TRBV2 and TRBJ1-1, with TRBD1 matching over 7 bases. Germline CDR1 SNHLY, CDR2 FYNNEI. The CDR3 has 14 amino acids. Unmatched junction bases numbered 1, after V lost 1 base and J lost 2 bases. The CDR3 sequence: CASSEGTGNTEAFF. The CDR3 DNA sequence: TGTGCCAGCAGTGAAGGGACAGGTAACACTGAAGCTTTCTTT.

This clonotype was seen more than once but under ten times. This chain uses TRBV27 with TRBJ1-2; a possible D gene is TRBD1 (5 bases). Trimming removed 4 bases at V and 5 bases at J, with 8 bases between. The CDR3 has 12 amino acids. From germline, CDR1 is MNHEY and CDR2 SMNVEV (reference sequence). The DNA of the CDR3 is TGTGCCAGCAGTTCACAGGTTTATGGCTACACCTTC. Amino acid sequence: CASSSQVYGYTF.

This chain uses TRBV18 with TRBJ2-7; D gene uncertain. The CDR3 spans 14 residues. Germline V lookup: CDR1 KGHSH, CDR2 LQKENI. The germline V and J ends were trimmed by 4 bases and 4 bases, with 14 bases remaining between them. Written as DNA, the CDR3 is TGTGCCAGCTCACAAGTGGGTTCGATGTACGAGCAGTACTTC. It yields the protein CASSQVGSMYEQYF.

J is TRBJ1-1 and V is TRBV29-1; D remains unclear. Trimming shortened V by 3 bases and J by 1 base, and 3 bases separated the two germline ends. Germline CDR1 reads SQVTM; CDR2 reads ANQGSEA. The length of the CDR3 is 11 residues. The CDR3 protein is CSVDKNTEAFF. CDR3 DNA: TGCAGCGTTGATAAGAACACTGAAGCTTTCTTT.

This clonotype was detected a few times. The chain employs TRBV6-5 and TRBJ2-2, with D possibly matching TRBD1 (6 bases). Germline-derived CDR1 and CDR2 are MNHEY and SVGAGI. CDR3 length equals 14 residues. Trimming took 8 bases from V and 1 from J, leaving 11 bases between them. The CDR3 DNA reads TGTGCCAGCCCCAGAGGGGGGAACACCGGGGAGCTGTTTTTT. Translated: CASPRGGNTGELFF.

This clonotype was counted between two and nine times. DNA for the CDR3: TGCAGCGTTGAAGCTAGGGGGTACGAGCAGTACTTC. This gives the protein CSVEARGYEQYF. The chain links TRBV29-1 to TRBJ2-7; tentatively, D is TRBD1 (6 bases). Trimming shortened V by 1 base and J by 4 bases, and 8 bases separated the two germline ends. The CDR3 runs 12 residues. Looked up from germline, CDR1 is SQVTM and CDR2 is ANQGSEA.